This T cell receptor (beta chain) was observed in a study of control samples from healthy donors and cancer patients. Here immunoSEQ multiplex PCR was the method, and the copy in TCRdb shows in-frame clones only, minus some. Among 150,000 to 200,000 clones, about 90% were seen once, and the ten largest hold roughly 1.5%. There are 11 residues in the CDR3. Trimming removed 4 bases from V and 7 bases from J, with 7 bases in between. Per the germline V gene, CDR1 is LGHNA and CDR2 is YSLEER. The material sequenced was blood. This sequence originates from a woman aged 45-65 years in good health. J is TRBJ1-1 and V is TRBV4-3, with D possibly being TRBD1 (5 bases). CDR3 DNA sequence: TGCGCCAGCAGCCGAGGGGTTGAAGCTTTCTTT. Amino acid sequence: CASSRGVEAFF.